This TCR beta chain stems from a study of CD4 T cells in relation to SARS-CoV-2 and coronaviruses. Overall study: TCR beta CDR3s were sequenced after roughly nine-day antigen culture of PBMCs.

Trimming shortened V by 4 bases and J by 1 base, and 17 bases separated the two germline ends. CDR1 and CDR2 (germline): MDHEN, SYDVKM. The CDR3 consists of 17 residues. On this clone: Its target is not known.

Measured with immunoSEQ multiplex PCR; TCRdb has only the in-frame clones, and not every one. The data hold about 36,000 clones, with roughly 80% observed a single time. The rearrangement joins TRBV28 to TRBJ2-1; D call uncertain. Sequencing was done on a sample of naive CD4+ T cells from PBMCs, cultured in vitro. Subset denoted: naive CD4+ T cells isolated by negative enrichment. This receptor was taken from an adult with COVID-19. Written as DNA, the CDR3 is TGTGCCAGCAGTTCCATCTCGGGTGTTAGGTCCTACAATGAGCAGTTCTTC. Residues: CASSSISGVRSYNEQFF.